The entry that follows covers one T cell receptor beta chain sequence. It has no known antigen specificity. No base quality information exists; no much larger clone differs at one position. Sequencing was carried out with an Illumina HiSeq 2000. Multiplex PCR amplification was used to build the TCR beta chain libraries. High-throughput sequencing was used to analyze the amplified TCR beta chain products. In-frame beta chains were kept once TCRdb had trimmed the public reads at Q25 with fastp and called clones with MiXCR. For every CDR3 protein sequence, its rows merge into one entry that carries the most common genes and DNA. This sample is represented by some 170,000 distinct CDR3 sequences; about 33% of them were singletons. Around 4% of the sample goes to the ten largest clones. Lymph node samples came from the axillary draining lymph nodes of breast cancer patients. The sample originates from a study of breast tumors, draining lymph nodes, adjacent tissues (dated by TCRdb to 2016 to 2017). For the wider study: The study compared TCR beta repertoires across tumor, adjacent nontumor tissue and axillary lymph nodes from breast cancer patients. In human breast cancer, the study set out to evaluate how tumor, surrounding tissue and draining lymph node repertoires relate to one another and whether T cells may move between these sites. Here is what the overall study found, with its caveats: The data were considered consistent with the idea that most tumor T cells come from the lymph node and then expand in tumor tissue. Tumor T-cell repertoires showed less diversity than lymph node repertoires and more diversity than nontumor tissue repertoires, and tumor T-cell repertoires showed preferential V and J gene usage. The similarity between tumor and nontumor tissue repertoires was significantly greater in luminal-like breast cancer than in basal-like breast cancer. Rather than being directly demonstrated, the conclusion that tumor T cells originate in lymph nodes was presented as consistent with a hypothesis.

Counted from cysteine to phenylalanine, this CDR3 has 15 amino acids. Only the CDR3 DNA is retained, 45 bases long and in frame from the first base. The germline V gene (reference sequence) yields PRHDT for CDR1 and FYEKMQ for CDR2. V lost 5 bases and J lost 5 bases, and the count of bases not matched to a germline gene is 9. The sequenced material came from axillary lymph node tissue. The chain joins TRBV13 to TRBJ2-5; a stretch of 9 junction bases matches TRBD1. The TCR originated in a female donor with breast cancer. Some clones in this sample may be carry-over from other donors' samples. The CDR3: CASSIGQGLGETQYF. The nucleotide sequence is given as TGTGCCAGCAGCATCGGACAGGGGTTAGGTGAGACCCAGTACTTC.